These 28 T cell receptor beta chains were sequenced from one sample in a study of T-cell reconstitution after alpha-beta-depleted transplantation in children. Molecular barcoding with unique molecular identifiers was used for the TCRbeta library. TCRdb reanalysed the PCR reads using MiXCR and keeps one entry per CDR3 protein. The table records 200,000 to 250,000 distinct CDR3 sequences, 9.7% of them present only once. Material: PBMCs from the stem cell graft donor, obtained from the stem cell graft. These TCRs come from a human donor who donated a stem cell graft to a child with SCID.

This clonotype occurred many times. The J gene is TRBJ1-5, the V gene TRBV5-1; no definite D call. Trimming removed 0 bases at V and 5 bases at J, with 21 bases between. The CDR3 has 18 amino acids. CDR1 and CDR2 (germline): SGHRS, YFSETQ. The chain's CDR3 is CASSLALSAKEVHQPQHF. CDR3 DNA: TGCGCCAGCAGCTTGGCCTTATCGGCAAAAGAAGTCCATCAGCCCCAGCATTTT.

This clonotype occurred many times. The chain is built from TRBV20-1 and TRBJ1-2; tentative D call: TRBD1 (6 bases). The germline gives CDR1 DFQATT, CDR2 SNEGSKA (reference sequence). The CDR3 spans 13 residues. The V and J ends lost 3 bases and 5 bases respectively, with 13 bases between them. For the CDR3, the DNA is TGCAGTGCTAGTATTATAAGGGGGTATGGCTACACCTTC. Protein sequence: CSASIIRGYGYTF.

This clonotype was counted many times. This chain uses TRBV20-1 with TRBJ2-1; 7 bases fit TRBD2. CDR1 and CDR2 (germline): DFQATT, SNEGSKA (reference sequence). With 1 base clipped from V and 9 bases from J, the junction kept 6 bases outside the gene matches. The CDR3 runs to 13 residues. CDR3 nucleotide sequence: TGCAGTGCTAGAGGCCTCCGGGGGGTTGAGCAGTTCTTC. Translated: CSARGLRGVEQFF.

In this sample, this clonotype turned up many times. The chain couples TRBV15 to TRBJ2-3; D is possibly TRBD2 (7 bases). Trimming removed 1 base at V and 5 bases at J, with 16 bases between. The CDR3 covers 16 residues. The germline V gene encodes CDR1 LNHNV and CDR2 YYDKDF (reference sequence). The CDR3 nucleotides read TGTGCCACCAGCAGAGGTCGGGGAGGGGGTGTAGATACGCAGTATTTT. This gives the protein CATSRGRGGGVDTQYF.

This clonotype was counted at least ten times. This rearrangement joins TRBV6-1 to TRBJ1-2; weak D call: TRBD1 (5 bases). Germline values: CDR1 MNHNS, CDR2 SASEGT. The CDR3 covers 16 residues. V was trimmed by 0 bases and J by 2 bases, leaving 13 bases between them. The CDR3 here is CASSEAVYRKNYGYTF. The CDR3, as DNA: TGTGCCAGCAGTGAAGCGGTTTACAGGAAAAACTATGGCTACACCTTC.

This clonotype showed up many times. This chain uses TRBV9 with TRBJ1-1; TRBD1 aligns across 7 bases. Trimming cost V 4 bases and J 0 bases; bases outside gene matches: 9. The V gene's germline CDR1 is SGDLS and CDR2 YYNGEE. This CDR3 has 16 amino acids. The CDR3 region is CASSPRQGPMNTEAFF. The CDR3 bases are TGTGCCAGCAGCCCTCGACAGGGACCCATGAACACTGAAGCTTTCTTT.

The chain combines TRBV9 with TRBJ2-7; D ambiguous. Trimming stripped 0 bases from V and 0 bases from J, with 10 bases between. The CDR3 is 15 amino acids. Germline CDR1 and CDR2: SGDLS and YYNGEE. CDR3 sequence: CASSVVAGSSYEQYF. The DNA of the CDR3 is TGTGCCAGCAGCGTAGTGGCTGGTAGCTCCTACGAGCAGTACTTC.

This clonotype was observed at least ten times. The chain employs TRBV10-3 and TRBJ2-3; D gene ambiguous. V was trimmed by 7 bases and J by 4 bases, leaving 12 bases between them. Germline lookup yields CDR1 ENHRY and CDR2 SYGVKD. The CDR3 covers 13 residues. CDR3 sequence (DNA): TGTGCCATCAACGACTTATTGCCAGATACGCAGTATTTT. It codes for CAINDLLPDTQYF.

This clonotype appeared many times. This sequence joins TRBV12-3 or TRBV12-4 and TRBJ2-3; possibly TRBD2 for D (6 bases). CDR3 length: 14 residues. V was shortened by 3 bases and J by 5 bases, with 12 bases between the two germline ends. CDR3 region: CASSFWQGGDTQYF. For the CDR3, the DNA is TGTGCCAGCAGTTTCTGGCAGGGAGGAGATACGCAGTATTTT.

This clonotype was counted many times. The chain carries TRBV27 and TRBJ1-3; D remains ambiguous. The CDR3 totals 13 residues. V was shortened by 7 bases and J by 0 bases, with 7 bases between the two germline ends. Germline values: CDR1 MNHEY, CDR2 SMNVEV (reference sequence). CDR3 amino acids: CASTSSSGNTIYF. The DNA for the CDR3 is TGTGCCAGCACGAGCTCCTCTGGAAACACCATATATTTT.

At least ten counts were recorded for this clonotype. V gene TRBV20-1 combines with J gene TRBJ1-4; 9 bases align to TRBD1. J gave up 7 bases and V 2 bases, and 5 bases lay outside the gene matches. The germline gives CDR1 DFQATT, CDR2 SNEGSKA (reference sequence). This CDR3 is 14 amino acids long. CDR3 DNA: TGCAGTGCTAGAAAGACAGGGGGGGGTGAAAAACTGTTTTTT. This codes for CSARKTGGGEKLFF.

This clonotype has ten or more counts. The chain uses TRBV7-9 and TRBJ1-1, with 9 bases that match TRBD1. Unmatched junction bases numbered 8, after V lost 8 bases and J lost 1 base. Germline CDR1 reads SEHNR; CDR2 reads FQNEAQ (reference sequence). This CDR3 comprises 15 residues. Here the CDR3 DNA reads TGTGCCAGCTCAAGACAGGGGGTTCAGAACACTGAAGCTTTCTTT. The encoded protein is CASSRQGVQNTEAFF.

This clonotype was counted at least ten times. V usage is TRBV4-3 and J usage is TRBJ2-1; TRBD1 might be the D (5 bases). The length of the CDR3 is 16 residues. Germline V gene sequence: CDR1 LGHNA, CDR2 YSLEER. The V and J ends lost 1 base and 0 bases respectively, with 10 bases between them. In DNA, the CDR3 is TGCGCCAGCAGCCAAGGCGCCAGGGACTCCTACAATGAGCAGTTCTTC. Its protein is CASSQGARDSYNEQFF.

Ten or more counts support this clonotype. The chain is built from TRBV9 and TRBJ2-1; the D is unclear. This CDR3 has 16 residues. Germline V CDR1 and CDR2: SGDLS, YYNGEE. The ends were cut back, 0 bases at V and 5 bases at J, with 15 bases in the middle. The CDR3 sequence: CASSVAAYEPDNEQFF. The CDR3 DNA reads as TGTGCCAGCAGCGTAGCGGCCTATGAGCCCGACAATGAGCAGTTCTTC.

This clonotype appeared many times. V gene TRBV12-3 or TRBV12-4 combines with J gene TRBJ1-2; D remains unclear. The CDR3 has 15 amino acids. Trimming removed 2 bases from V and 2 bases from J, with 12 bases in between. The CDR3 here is CASSLIPPSNYGYTF. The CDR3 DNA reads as TGTGCCAGCAGTTTAATCCCTCCGTCAAACTATGGCTACACCTTC.

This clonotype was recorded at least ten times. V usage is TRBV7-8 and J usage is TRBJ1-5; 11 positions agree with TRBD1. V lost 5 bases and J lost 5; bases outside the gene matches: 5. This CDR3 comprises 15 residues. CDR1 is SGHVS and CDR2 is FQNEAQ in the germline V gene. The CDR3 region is CASSRGTGGDQPQHF. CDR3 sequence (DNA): TGTGCCAGCAGCCGAGGGACAGGGGGGGATCAGCCCCAGCATTTT.

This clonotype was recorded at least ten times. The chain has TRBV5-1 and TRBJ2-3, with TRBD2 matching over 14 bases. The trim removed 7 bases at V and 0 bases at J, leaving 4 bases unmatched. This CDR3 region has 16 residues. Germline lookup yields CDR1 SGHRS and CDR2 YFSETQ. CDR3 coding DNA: TGCGCCAGCGGCGGGACTAGCGGGAGTAGCACAGATACGCAGTATTTT. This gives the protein CASGGTSGSSTDTQYF.

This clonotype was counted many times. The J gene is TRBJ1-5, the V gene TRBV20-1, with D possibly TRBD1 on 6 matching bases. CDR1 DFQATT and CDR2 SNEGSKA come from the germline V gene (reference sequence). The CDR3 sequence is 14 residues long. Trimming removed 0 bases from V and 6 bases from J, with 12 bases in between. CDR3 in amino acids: CSARDPRGIQPQHF. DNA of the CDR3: TGCAGTGCTAGAGACCCAAGGGGGATTCAGCCCCAGCATTTT.

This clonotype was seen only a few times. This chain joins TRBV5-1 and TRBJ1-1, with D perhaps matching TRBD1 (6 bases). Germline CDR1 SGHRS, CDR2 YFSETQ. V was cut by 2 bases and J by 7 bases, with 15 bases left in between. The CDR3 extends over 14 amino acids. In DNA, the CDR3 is TGCGCCAGCAGCTTCTGGACAGAGGCCCATGAAGCTTTCTTT. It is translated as CASSFWTEAHEAFF.

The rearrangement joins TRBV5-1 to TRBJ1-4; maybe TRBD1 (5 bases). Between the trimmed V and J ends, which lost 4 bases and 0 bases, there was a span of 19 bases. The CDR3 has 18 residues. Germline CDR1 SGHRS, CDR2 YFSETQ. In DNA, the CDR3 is TGCGCCAGCAGCGCCCTAGGGGTGCAGCCTTCAACTAATGAAAAACTGTTTTTT. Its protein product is CASSALGVQPSTNEKLFF.

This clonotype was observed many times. CDR3 loop: CASNRGSSTKAFF. Written as DNA, the CDR3 is TGTGCCAGCAATCGTGGCAGCTCAACTAAAGCTTTCTTT. The chain recombines TRBV6-1 with TRBJ1-1; D uncertain. With 7 bases removed from V and 9 bases from J, the gap between germline ends came to 18 bases. This CDR3 comprises 13 residues. CDR1 MNHNS and CDR2 SASEGT come from the germline V gene.

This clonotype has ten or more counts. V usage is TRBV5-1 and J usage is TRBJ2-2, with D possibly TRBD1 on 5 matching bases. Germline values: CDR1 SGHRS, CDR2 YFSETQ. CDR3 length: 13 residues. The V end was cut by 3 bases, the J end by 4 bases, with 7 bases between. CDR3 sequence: CASSSTVTGELFF. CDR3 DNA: TGCGCCAGCAGCTCGACAGTCACCGGGGAGCTGTTTTTT.

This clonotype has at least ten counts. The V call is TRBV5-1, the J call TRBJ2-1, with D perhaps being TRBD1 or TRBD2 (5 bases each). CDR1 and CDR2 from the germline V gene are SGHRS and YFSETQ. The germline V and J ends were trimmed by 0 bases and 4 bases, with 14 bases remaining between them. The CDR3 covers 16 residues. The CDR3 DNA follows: TGCGCCAGCAGCTTGGCGGGGCAGGGACCGTACAATGAGCAGTTCTTC. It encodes CASSLAGQGPYNEQFF.

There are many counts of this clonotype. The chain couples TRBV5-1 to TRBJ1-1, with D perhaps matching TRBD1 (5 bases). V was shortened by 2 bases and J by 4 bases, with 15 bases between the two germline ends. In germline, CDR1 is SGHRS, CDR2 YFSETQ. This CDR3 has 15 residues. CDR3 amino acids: CASSFSGVDGTEAFF. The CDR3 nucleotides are TGCGCCAGCAGCTTTTCGGGGGTCGATGGCACTGAAGCTTTCTTT.

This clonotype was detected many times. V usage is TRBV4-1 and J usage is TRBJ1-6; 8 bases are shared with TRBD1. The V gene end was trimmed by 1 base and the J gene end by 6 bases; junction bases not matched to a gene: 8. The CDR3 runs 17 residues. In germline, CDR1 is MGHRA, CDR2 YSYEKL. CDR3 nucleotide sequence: TGCGCCAGCAGCCAAGCGACAGGGGTTTTCCTTAATTCACCCCTCCACTTT. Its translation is CASSQATGVFLNSPLHF.

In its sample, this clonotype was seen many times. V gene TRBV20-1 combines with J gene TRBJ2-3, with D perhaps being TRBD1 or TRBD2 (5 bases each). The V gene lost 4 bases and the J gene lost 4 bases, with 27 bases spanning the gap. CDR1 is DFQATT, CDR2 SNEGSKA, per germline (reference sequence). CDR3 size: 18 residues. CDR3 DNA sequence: TGCAGTGCTACACCCTATCTCGGGGCCCTTCAAGGGGCAGATACGCAGTATTTT. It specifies CSATPYLGALQGADTQYF.

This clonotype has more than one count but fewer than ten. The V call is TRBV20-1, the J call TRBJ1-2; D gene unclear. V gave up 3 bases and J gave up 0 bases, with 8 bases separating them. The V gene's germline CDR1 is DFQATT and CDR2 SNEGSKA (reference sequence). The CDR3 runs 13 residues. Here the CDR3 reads CSASFISNYGYTF. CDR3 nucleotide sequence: TGCAGTGCTAGCTTCATTTCTAACTATGGCTACACCTTC.

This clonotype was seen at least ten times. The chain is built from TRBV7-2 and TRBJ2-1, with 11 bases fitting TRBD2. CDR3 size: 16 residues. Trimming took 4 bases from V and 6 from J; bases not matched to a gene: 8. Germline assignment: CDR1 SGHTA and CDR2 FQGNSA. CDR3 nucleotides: TGTGCCAGCAGCTCCTTTAGCGGGGGGGGAAGCAATGAGCAGTTCTTC. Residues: CASSSFSGGGSNEQFF.